This T cell receptor beta chain was recorded in a study of cytomegalovirus exposure and HLA in healthy donors. Across the study: Sequencing of 150 million to 200 million T cells in an earlier analysis found around 120 million unique TCR beta sequences. Inside one of the first data releases sat tens of millions of unique TCRs taken from HLA-typed donors.

Of note for this clone: The target antigen is unknown.

Whereas donors were nominally healthy upon sampling, unrecorded immune exposures were probable. General study results and limits: What a later analysis reportedly showed was that an Asian-associated ancestry cluster had fewer N-insertions than the roughly 700-donor mean.

In the PCR, 60 Vbeta and 13 Jbeta primers were used. Profiling relied on immunoSEQ multiplex PCR, and the TCRdb table lists in-frame clones only, not all of them. The data contain more than 75,000 clones, 75% to 80% of them seen just once; the ten biggest clones take up 3.8%. Trimming took 4 bases from V and 2 from J, leaving 10 bases between them. CDR3 length equals 13 residues. Germline V lookup: CDR1 SGHRS, CDR2 YFSETQ. Sequenced sample: PBMCs. The rearrangement uses TRBV5-1 and TRBJ2-7; D is possibly TRBD1 (6 bases). The clonotype comes from a woman in her forties in good health and CMV-seronegative. The CDR3, as DNA: TGCGCCAGCAGCCAAGACAGGACCTACGAGCAGTACTTC. It encodes CASSQDRTYEQYF.